These 28 T cell receptor beta chains were all obtained from the same sample, sequenced in a study of T cell responses to AZD1222 COVID-19 vaccine. Here immunoSEQ multiplex PCR was the method, and the copy in TCRdb shows in-frame clones only, minus some. The table shows under 70,000 clones, with less than 90% occurring only once. Here the sequenced sample was peripheral blood, taken on day 0 of AZD1222 vaccination. These receptors all stem from an adult in good health.

The chain has TRBV7-2 and TRBJ2-5, with 13 bases fitting TRBD2. The CDR3 runs 16 residues. Unmatched junction bases numbered 9, after V lost 7 bases and J lost 4 bases. Looked up from germline, CDR1 is SGHTA and CDR2 is FQGNSA. CDR3 nucleotides: TGTGCCAGCACCGCATCGGGACTAGCGGGACCAGAGACCCAGTACTTC. Translation gives CASTASGLAGPETQYF.

The chain is built from TRBV7-8 and TRBJ2-2, with a possible D match to TRBD1 (6 bases). The V and J ends lost 5 bases and 4 bases respectively, with 14 bases between them. The CDR3 has 15 residues. Per the germline V gene, CDR1 is SGHVS and CDR2 is FQNEAQ. The CDR3 bases are TGTGCCAGCAGCCTCAGGGGAAAGGGCACCGGGGAGCTGTTTTTT. This encodes CASSLRGKGTGELFF.

This clone was counted between two and nine times. The genes are TRBV11-2 and TRBJ2-3; 7 bases are a match to TRBD1. The CDR3 loop spans 16 amino acids. Per the germline V gene, CDR1 is SGHAT and CDR2 is FQNNGV. V dropped 4 bases and J dropped 2; count of bases not matched to a gene: 9. Here the CDR3 DNA reads TGTGCCAGCAGCTCCCTGGGGACAGCTACCACAGATACGCAGTATTTT. Translated, it gives CASSSLGTATTDTQYF.

The rearrangement joins TRBV6-4 to TRBJ2-1; D gene ambiguous. Looked up from germline, CDR1 is MRHNA and CDR2 is SNTAGT. Trimming took 3 bases from V and 0 from J, leaving 9 bases between them. The length of the CDR3 is 15 residues. The CDR3 is CASSEGPSSYNEQFF. CDR3 sequence (DNA): TGTGCCAGCAGTGAAGGGCCAAGCTCCTACAATGAGCAGTTCTTC.

The chain joins TRBV10-1 to TRBJ2-7, with a weak D call TRBD2 (5 bases). Germline CDR1 WNHNN, CDR2 SYGVQD (reference sequence). The CDR3 consists of 14 residues. V shed 6 bases and J shed 1 base, with 13 bases lying between them. The CDR3 coding sequence is TGCGCCAGCAGAAAAGGGAGCTTATCCTACGAGCAGTACTTC. Protein: CASRKGSLSYEQYF.

There are a few counts of this clone. The chain combines TRBV12-5 with TRBJ2-1, with 11 bases identical to TRBD2. The CDR3 sequence is 15 residues long. Germline trimming cut 4 bases from V and 7 bases from J; bases unmatched to any gene: 6. The germline CDR1 and CDR2 sequences are LGHNT and FRNRAP. The CDR3 loop is CASGSGLAERNEQFF. The CDR3 DNA sequence: TGTGCTAGTGGTTCGGGACTAGCGGAAAGAAATGAGCAGTTCTTC.

The CDR3 region has the DNA TGTGCCAGCACCAATCCTGCCGGGACTAGCGGATCGAACACCGGGGAGCTGTTTTTT. It is translated as CASTNPAGTSGSNTGELFF. The chain is built from TRBV28 and TRBJ2-2, with 11 bases fitting TRBD2. This CDR3 has 19 residues. Germline lookup yields CDR1 MDHEN and CDR2 SYDVKM. J was trimmed by 0 bases and V by 7 bases; bases with no gene match: 13.

The rearrangement uses TRBV3-1 (or the pseudogene TRBV3-2) and TRBJ2-1; 9 bases agree with TRBD2. V shed 0 bases, J shed 6 bases, and the junction held 9 bases outside the gene matches. Germline lookup yields CDR1 LGHDT and CDR2 YNNKEL (reference sequence). The CDR3 has 17 amino acids. The CDR3 DNA is TGTGCCAGCAGCCAAGACAGAGCACTAGCGGGCGGCAATGAGCAGTTCTTC. This translates into CASSQDRALAGGNEQFF.

The chain is built from TRBV9 and TRBJ2-1; D gene ambiguous. Germline CDR1 SGDLS, CDR2 YYNGEE. Trimming removed 0 bases from V and 5 bases from J, with 9 bases in between. This CDR3 has 14 residues. In DNA, the CDR3 is TGTGCCAGCAGCGTAGAAGGCTTCGACAATGAGCAGTTCTTC. Its protein is CASSVEGFDNEQFF.

V and J are TRBV11-2 and TRBJ1-4; the D gene is possibly TRBD1 (5 bases). Germline assignment: CDR1 SGHAT and CDR2 FQNNGV. V dropped 5 bases and J dropped 3 bases, with 10 bases sitting between them. The CDR3 totals 14 residues. The CDR3: CASSRGGSNEKLFF. In nucleotides, the CDR3 is TGTGCCAGCAGCCGTGGGGGGTCTAATGAAAAACTGTTTTTT.

The gene calls are TRBV7-3 and TRBJ2-2; the D is unclear. CDR1 and CDR2 (germline): SGHTA, FQGTGA. The CDR3 has 13 amino acids. The germline V and J ends were trimmed by 1 base and 5 bases, with 5 bases remaining between them. The CDR3 reads CASSLITTGELFF. The CDR3 bases are TGTGCCAGCAGCTTAATCACAACCGGGGAGCTGTTTTTT.

This clone was counted between two and nine times. The chain employs TRBV19 and TRBJ1-5; possible D gene TRBD1, 5 bases. Germline V CDR1 and CDR2: LNHDA, SQIVND (reference sequence). The V and J ends lost 7 bases and 0 bases respectively, with 13 bases between them. The CDR3 consists of 15 residues. This chain's CDR3 is CASKGRVNSNQPQHF. The DNA of the CDR3 is TGTGCCAGTAAAGGCAGGGTCAATAGCAATCAGCCCCAGCATTTT.

The chain couples TRBV28 to TRBJ2-7; the D is unclear. Germline V gene sequence: CDR1 MDHEN, CDR2 SYDVKM. V was cut by 5 bases and J by 2 bases, with 16 bases left in between. The CDR3 totals 15 residues. CDR3 amino acids: CASSLWPTRPYEQYF. CDR3 DNA sequence: TGTGCCAGCAGTCTCTGGCCTACCAGGCCCTACGAGCAGTACTTC. Full variable domain (missing parts from reference TRBV28 and TRBJ2-7): DVKVTQSSRYLVKRTGEKVFLECVQDMDHENMFWYRQDPGLGLRLIYFSYDVKMKEKGDIPEGYSVSREKKERFSLILESASTNQTSMYLCASSLWPTRPYEQYFGPGTRLTVT.

The chain carries TRBV28 and TRBJ1-2, with TRBD1 matching 8 bases. The CDR3 sequence is 14 residues long. The germline V gene has CDR1 MDHEN and CDR2 SYDVKM. V was pared by 2 bases and J by 8 bases, with 7 bases of the junction left unmatched. The DNA of the CDR3 is TGTGCCAGCAGTTTAAGGACAGGGAGGGGAGGCTACACCTTC. Its protein is CASSLRTGRGGYTF.

This chain uses TRBV19 with TRBJ2-7; D is ambiguous. V shed 1 base and J shed 0 bases, with 7 bases lying between them. Germline V CDR1 and CDR2: LNHDA, SQIVND (reference sequence). The CDR3 covers 14 residues. The CDR3 coding sequence is TGTGCCAGTAGTATAGGTCAAGGCTCCTACGAGCAGTACTTC. Encoded protein: CASSIGQGSYEQYF.

V and J are TRBV11-2 and TRBJ1-2, with 7 bases fitting TRBD1. The CDR3 runs 16 residues. CDR1 is SGHAT and CDR2 is FQNNGV in the germline V gene. V shed 0 bases, J shed 5 bases, and the junction held 9 bases outside the gene matches. The DNA of the CDR3 is TGTGCCAGCAGCTTAGAGTCGCCAGGGGGGCGGTATGGCTACACCTTC. This codes for CASSLESPGGRYGYTF.

The chain joins TRBV27 to TRBJ2-7; perhaps TRBD2 as D (5 bases). V was pared by 5 bases and J by 1 base, with 12 bases between. Germline assignment: CDR1 MNHEY and CDR2 SMNVEV (reference sequence). This CDR3 is built from 14 residues. DNA for the CDR3: TGTGCCAGCAGTCCCCTCGGGGAGTCCTACGAGCAGTACTTC. It specifies CASSPLGESYEQYF.

The CDR3 is CASLARDRGPNEQFF. The CDR3 DNA follows: TGTGCCAGCCTGGCTCGGGACAGGGGACCCAATGAGCAGTTCTTC. The chain combines TRBV19 with TRBJ2-1, with 10 bases lining up with TRBD1. V trimming: 9 bases; J trimming: 6 bases; junction bases outside the gene matches: 11. Germline CDR1 reads LNHDA; CDR2 reads SQIVND (reference sequence). The CDR3 has 15 residues.

This chain uses TRBV12-3 or TRBV12-4 with TRBJ2-1; 12 nucleotides align to TRBD2. The J segment lost 9 bases and the V segment lost 7 bases, leaving 4 bases of the junction unmatched. This CDR3 is 13 amino acids long. DNA for the CDR3: TGTGCCAGCAATCTACTAGCGGGGGGTGAGCAGTTCTTC. Its translation: CASNLLAGGEQFF.

This clone has more than one count but fewer than ten. One junction end does not reproduce the germline sequence, and a read error may be involved. J is TRBJ1-2 and V is TRBV20-1; D might be TRBD1 (6 bases). The CDR3 loop spans 11 amino acids. Germline V CDR1 and CDR2: DFQATT, SNEGSKA (reference sequence). The CDR3 DNA reads as TGCAGTGCTCGCCAAACGGACAGTCGGGCCTTC. As protein: CSARQTDSRAF.

This chain connects TRBV2 to TRBJ1-5, with a possible D match to TRBD1 (5 bases). The CDR3 is 15 amino acids. The V and J ends lost 0 bases and 4 bases respectively, with 10 bases between them. Per germline, CDR1 SNHLY and CDR2 FYNNEI. The DNA of the CDR3 is TGTGCCAGCAGTGAAGCGCAGAGGGGTAATCAGCCCCAGCATTTT. Translated, it gives CASSEAQRGNQPQHF.

This clone was seen once. The V call is TRBV30, the J call TRBJ1-5; 10 nucleotides align to TRBD1. The CDR3 contains 16 residues. Germline values: CDR1 GTSNPN, CDR2 SVGIG (reference sequence). J gave up 4 bases and V 0 bases, and 6 bases lay outside the gene matches. This CDR3 is CAWSVSDRGKNQPQHF. CDR3 in DNA: TGTGCCTGGAGTGTTTCGGACAGGGGGAAAAATCAGCCCCAGCATTTT. Together with reference TRBV30 and TRBJ1-5, the CDR3 gives the full variable domain: SQTIHQWPATLVQPVGSPLSLECTVEGTSNPNLYWYRQAAGRGLQLLFYSVGIGQISSEVPQNLSASRPQDRQFILSSKKLLLSDSGFYLCAWSVSDRGKNQPQHFGDGTRLSIL.

This chain uses TRBV7-3 with TRBJ1-6; D is ambiguous. Deletions cut 6 bases from V and 7 bases from J, with 10 bases between. The CDR3 loop spans 13 amino acids. Germline-derived CDR1 and CDR2 are SGHTA and FQGTGA. CDR3 amino acids: CASSDTRNSPLHF. DNA for the CDR3: TGTGCCAGCAGTGATACCCGAAATTCACCCCTCCACTTT.

The rearrangement uses TRBV7-9 and TRBJ2-2; no clear D. V lost 3 bases to trimming and J lost 3 bases, with 2 bases between them. Germline lookup yields CDR1 SEHNR and CDR2 FQNEAQ (reference sequence). The CDR3 extends over 12 amino acids. The CDR3: CASSFDTGELFF. DNA for the CDR3: TGTGCCAGCAGCTTCGACACCGGGGAGCTGTTTTTT.

The chain carries TRBV27 and TRBJ1-4, with 7 bases aligning to TRBD1. J was trimmed by 11 bases and V by 3 bases; bases with no gene match: 24. Germline CDR1 and CDR2: MNHEY and SMNVEV (reference sequence). This CDR3 has 19 residues. The DNA of the CDR3 is TGTGCCAGCAGTTTCCTCAGGGGGTCACTTCGGTCCCAGAGTGGGAAACTGTTTTTT. This codes for CASSFLRGSLRSQSGKLFF.

This rearrangement joins TRBV4-1 to TRBJ2-7; TRBD1 aligns across 8 bases. The V gene's germline CDR1 is MGHRA and CDR2 YSYEKL. V was pared by 4 bases and J by 0 bases, with 5 bases of the junction left unmatched. The CDR3 runs 15 residues. The CDR3 region is CASSLGQESSYEQYF. The DNA for the CDR3 is TGCGCCAGCAGCCTGGGACAGGAGAGCTCCTACGAGCAGTACTTC.

V gene TRBV19 combines with J gene TRBJ1-6; a weak D match, TRBD1 (6 bases). Per the germline V gene, CDR1 is LNHDA and CDR2 is SQIVND (reference sequence). Trimming took off 5 bases at V and 5 bases at J, with 13 bases between the two ends. This CDR3 comprises 15 residues. CDR3 amino acids: CASSQGGSDNSPLHF. DNA for the CDR3: TGTGCCAGTAGTCAAGGGGGTTCGGATAATTCACCCCTCCACTTT.

The CDR3 DNA sequence: TGTGCCAATCACAGGGGCCTGAAGAACACTGAAGCTTTCTTT. Encoded protein: CANHRGLKNTEAFF. The chain couples TRBV19 to TRBJ1-1, with TRBD1 matching over 7 bases. CDR3 length equals 14 residues. Per germline, CDR1 LNHDA and CDR2 SQIVND (reference sequence). J lost 1 base, V lost 10 bases, and 9 bases had no gene match. Supplemented by reference TRBV19 and TRBJ1-1, the full variable domain reads DGGITQSPKYLFRKEGQNVTLSCEQNLNHDAMYWYRQDPGQGLRLIYYSQIVNDFQKGDIAEGYSVSREKKESFPLTVTSAQKNPTAFYLCANHRGLKNTEAFFGQGTRLTVV.